These 22 T cell receptor beta chains originate from one sample sequenced in a study of beta chain features in type 1 diabetes. The entirety of the isolated RNA underwent reverse transcription, so expressed TCRB transcripts were sequenced. Repertoires were generated with immunoSEQ multiplex PCR, while TCRdb's copy carries only in-frame clones and drops some. This sample carries hundreds of thousands of clones, roughly 15% of them seen once, and the ten largest clones take 0.093%. Sequencing was performed on naive CD4+ T cells from blood. All receptors come from a man younger than 35 in good health.

This chain uses TRBV18 with TRBJ1-3; D may be TRBD1 (5 bases). The CDR3 is 16 amino acids. V dropped 1 base and J dropped 0 bases, with 10 bases sitting between them. Germline assignment: CDR1 KGHSH and CDR2 LQKENI. CDR3 region: CASSPQGPYSGNTIYF. DNA of the CDR3: TGTGCCAGCTCACCACAGGGGCCGTACTCTGGAAACACCATATATTTT.

The genes are TRBV27 and TRBJ1-1; tentative D call: TRBD1 (6 bases). CDR3 length: 15 amino acids. V was shortened by 7 bases and J by 4 bases, with 19 bases between the two germline ends. In germline, CDR1 is MNHEY, CDR2 SMNVEV (reference sequence). The CDR3 is CASTQFGQGSTEAFF. The CDR3 DNA sequence: TGTGCCAGCACCCAGTTCGGTCAGGGGAGCACTGAAGCTTTCTTT.

This clone has a handful of counts. The chain employs TRBV19 and TRBJ2-6; 7 bases align to TRBD1. The V gene end was trimmed by 7 bases and the J gene end by 0 bases; junction bases not matched to a gene: 3. Looked up from germline, CDR1 is LNHDA and CDR2 is SQIVND (reference sequence). This CDR3 comprises 15 residues. The CDR3 is CASKDRHSGANVLTF. The CDR3 region has the DNA TGTGCCAGTAAGGACAGGCACTCTGGGGCCAACGTCCTGACTTTC.

This rearrangement joins TRBV7-3 to TRBJ1-1, with D perhaps TRBD1 (5 bases). The germline CDR1 and CDR2 sequences are SGHTA and FQGTGA. V gave up 2 bases and J gave up 0 bases, with 7 bases separating them. CDR3 length equals 14 residues. Written as DNA, the CDR3 is TGTGCCAGCAGCTTAGACAGACTGAACACTGAAGCTTTCTTT. Amino acids: CASSLDRLNTEAFF.

The chain couples TRBV2 to TRBJ1-5; D is ambiguous. This CDR3 region has 13 residues. Germline-derived CDR1 and CDR2 are SNHLY and FYNNEI. V was clipped by 7 bases and J by 0 bases, with 7 bases between them. The DNA for the CDR3 is TGTGCCAGCATCGCGGATAGCAATCAGCCCCAGCATTTT. Translated: CASIADSNQPQHF.

The V and J genes are TRBV28 and TRBJ2-7, with no clear D. CDR3 size: 14 residues. V shed 4 bases and J shed 1 base, with 11 bases lying between them. The germline CDR1 and CDR2 sequences are MDHEN and SYDVKM. The CDR3 region has the DNA TGTGCCAGCAGTTATCGGTTTGGGTCCTACGAGCAGTACTTC. As protein: CASSYRFGSYEQYF.

This clone was seen a handful of times. The chain carries TRBV18 and TRBJ1-2; 8 nucleotides agree with TRBD1. The CDR3 is 12 amino acids. Germline CDR1 KGHSH, CDR2 LQKENI. J was trimmed by 8 bases and V by 5 bases; bases with no gene match: 4. CDR3 amino acids: CASSADRGGYTF. Written as DNA, the CDR3 is TGTGCCAGCTCAGCCGACAGGGGAGGCTACACCTTC.

V is TRBV7-9 and J is TRBJ2-3, with 7 bases that match TRBD1. CDR1 is SEHNR, CDR2 FQNEAQ, per germline (reference sequence). The CDR3 has 14 amino acids. V lost 4 bases, J lost 0 bases, and 1 base stayed unmatched. DNA for the CDR3: TGTGCCAGCAGCTGGACAGGTAGCACAGATACGCAGTATTTT. Its protein product is CASSWTGSTDTQYF.

This clone came up a few times. The rearrangement uses TRBV7-2 and TRBJ2-1; D perhaps matches TRBD1 (5 bases). Per germline, CDR1 SGHTA and CDR2 FQGNSA. Trimming pared 2 bases from V and 3 bases from J, leaving 11 bases between. The CDR3 totals 15 residues. CDR3 sequence (DNA): TGTGCCAGCAGCTTACGGCAAGGACACTACAATGAGCAGTTCTTC. Amino acids: CASSLRQGHYNEQFF.

The sample holds a few counts of this clone. The gene calls are TRBV28 and TRBJ2-6, with D hard to call. V lost 9 bases, J lost 0 bases, and 12 bases lay in between. This CDR3 has 15 amino acids. Germline CDR1 reads MDHEN; CDR2 reads SYDVKM. The CDR3 coding sequence is TGTGCCAGTTCGACTTGGGGCTCTGGGGCCAACGTCCTGACTTTC. Translating gives CASSTWGSGANVLTF.

This clone showed up just a few times. The chain has TRBV9 and TRBJ2-1; no definite D call. This CDR3 region has 15 residues. Per germline, CDR1 SGDLS and CDR2 YYNGEE. V was cut by 0 bases and J by 10 bases, with 17 bases left in between. This CDR3 reads CASSVVQAAKVEQFF. CDR3 DNA: TGTGCCAGCAGCGTAGTTCAAGCAGCCAAGGTCGAGCAGTTCTTC.

Turning to this clone: At the DNA level, this CDR3 is encoded by other sequences in the same sample as well. This chain uses TRBV7-2 with TRBJ2-5; D is unresolved. The length of the CDR3 is 12 residues. In germline, CDR1 is SGHTA, CDR2 FQGNSA. Trimming took off 2 bases at V and 1 base at J, with 2 bases between the two ends. CDR3: CASSLTQETQYF. The CDR3 DNA reads TGTGCCAGCAGCTTAACCCAAGAGACCCAGTACTTC.

Turning to this clone: Sequence at one end of the junction differs from germline and may be a read error. Within the sample, other DNA sequences also encode this same CDR3. The gene calls are TRBV5-4 and TRBJ2-4; D not certain. Per germline, CDR1 SGHNT and CDR2 YYREEE (reference sequence). The CDR3 runs to 15 residues. The DNA for the CDR3 is TGTGCCAGCAGTTTGGCCGGCGGCAGTAAAAACATTCAGTACTTC. As protein: CASSLAGGSKNIQYF.

This clone was seen just once. The gene calls are TRBV18 and TRBJ1-1, with 7 bases aligning to TRBD1. V trimming: 1 base; J trimming: 1 base; junction bases outside the gene matches: 12. Germline CDR1 and CDR2: KGHSH and LQKENI. This CDR3 is built from 18 residues. Here the CDR3 DNA reads TGTGCCAGCTCACCACTTACACTGGCAGGGGGATCGAACACTGAAGCTTTCTTT. Protein sequence: CASSPLTLAGGSNTEAFF.

The chain is built from TRBV25-1 and TRBJ2-7, with 11 nucleotides matching TRBD2. Germline CDR1 MGHDK, CDR2 SYGVNS. Losses at the gene ends were 5 bases for V and 5 bases for J; bases not matched to a gene: 8. CDR3 length: 15 amino acids. The DNA for the CDR3 is TGTGCCAGCAGTTTAACTAGCGGGAGAATCCACGAGCAGTACTTC. Translating it yields CASSLTSGRIHEQYF.

This clone has only a few counts. This rearrangement joins TRBV10-3 to TRBJ1-2; unclear D gene. The V gene lost 8 bases and the J gene lost 6 bases, with 13 bases spanning the gap. CDR1 is ENHRY and CDR2 is SYGVKD in the germline V gene. This CDR3 is built from 12 residues. CDR3: CAIGELQNGYTF. CDR3 coding DNA: TGTGCCATCGGGGAATTACAGAATGGCTACACCTTC.

This clone was seen more than once but under ten times. The gene calls are TRBV18 and TRBJ1-2; D is unresolved. Trimming removed 2 bases from V and 4 bases from J, with 14 bases in between. Germline assignment: CDR1 KGHSH and CDR2 LQKENI. This CDR3 is built from 15 residues. The CDR3 loop reads CASSPIVRQTYGYTF. The CDR3 DNA reads TGTGCCAGCTCACCAATCGTTCGGCAGACCTATGGCTACACCTTC.

The rearrangement links TRBV6-5 to TRBJ2-5; TRBD1 might be the D (5 bases). The CDR3 totals 15 residues. Germline V gene data show CDR1 as MNHEY and CDR2 as SVGAGI. Between the trimmed V and J ends, which lost 2 bases and 1 base, there was a span of 11 bases. This CDR3 reads CASSYPAGPQETQYF. The CDR3 DNA follows: TGTGCCAGCAGTTACCCGGCAGGGCCCCAAGAGACCCAGTACTTC.

This clone has more than one count but fewer than ten. The gene calls are TRBV4-2 and TRBJ2-7, with 12 bases matching TRBD2. Germline V lookup: CDR1 LGHNA, CDR2 YNFKEQ. The V segment lost 1 base and the J segment 5 bases; nucleotides outside the gene matches: 6. The CDR3 contains 16 residues. The CDR3 DNA reads TGTGCCAGCAGCCAAGGACTAGCGGGGGAGAGGCACGAGCAGTACTTC. This sequence encodes CASSQGLAGERHEQYF.

V is TRBV7-2 and J is TRBJ1-1, with TRBD1 identical over 8 bases. Germline lookup yields CDR1 SGHTA and CDR2 FQGNSA. V lost 6 bases and J lost 1; bases outside the gene matches: 10. The CDR3 is made up of 16 amino acids. CDR3 sequence: CASSSTGGMKNTEAFF. The DNA of the CDR3 is TGTGCCAGCAGTTCCACAGGGGGTATGAAGAACACTGAAGCTTTCTTT.

This chain uses TRBV27 with TRBJ2-1, with 9 bases lining up with TRBD1. V dropped 8 bases and J dropped 10; count of bases not matched to a gene: 9. In germline, CDR1 is MNHEY, CDR2 SMNVEV (reference sequence). This CDR3 has 13 residues. The CDR3 region is CASRLTGGQEQFF. Here the CDR3 DNA reads TGTGCCAGCCGTCTGACAGGGGGTCAAGAGCAGTTCTTC.

V gene TRBV4-3 combines with J gene TRBJ2-1; TRBD1 aligns across 9 bases. The CDR3 loop spans 15 amino acids. CDR1 and CDR2 (germline): LGHNA, YSLEER. Trimming at V came to 6 bases and at J to 6 bases, leaving 9 bases not matched to a gene. Here the CDR3 DNA reads TGCGCCAGCAGACGGGTTGGGACAGGGCGCAATGAGCAGTTCTTC. It specifies CASRRVGTGRNEQFF.